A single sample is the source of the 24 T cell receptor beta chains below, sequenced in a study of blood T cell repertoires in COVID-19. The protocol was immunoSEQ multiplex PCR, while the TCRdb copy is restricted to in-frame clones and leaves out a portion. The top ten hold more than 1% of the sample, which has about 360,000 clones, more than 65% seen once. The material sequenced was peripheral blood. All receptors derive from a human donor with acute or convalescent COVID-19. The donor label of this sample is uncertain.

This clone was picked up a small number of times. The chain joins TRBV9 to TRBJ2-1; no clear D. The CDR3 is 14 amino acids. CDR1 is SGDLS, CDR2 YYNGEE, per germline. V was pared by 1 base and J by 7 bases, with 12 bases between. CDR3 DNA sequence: TGTGCCAGCAGCGTATCCAGCGCCCGAAATGAGCAGTTCTTC. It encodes CASSVSSARNEQFF.

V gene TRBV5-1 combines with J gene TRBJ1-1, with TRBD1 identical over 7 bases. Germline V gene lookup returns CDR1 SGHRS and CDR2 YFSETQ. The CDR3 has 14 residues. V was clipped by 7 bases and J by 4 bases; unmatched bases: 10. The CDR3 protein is CASAGRQGGTEAFF. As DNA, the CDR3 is TGCGCCAGCGCCGGAAGACAGGGTGGCACTGAAGCTTTCTTT.

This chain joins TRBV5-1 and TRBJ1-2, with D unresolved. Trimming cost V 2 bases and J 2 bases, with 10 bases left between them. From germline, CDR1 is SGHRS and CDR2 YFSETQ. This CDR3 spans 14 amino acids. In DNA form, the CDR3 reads TGCGCCAGCAGCTTCAAACCAGTAAACTATGGCTACACCTTC. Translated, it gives CASSFKPVNYGYTF.

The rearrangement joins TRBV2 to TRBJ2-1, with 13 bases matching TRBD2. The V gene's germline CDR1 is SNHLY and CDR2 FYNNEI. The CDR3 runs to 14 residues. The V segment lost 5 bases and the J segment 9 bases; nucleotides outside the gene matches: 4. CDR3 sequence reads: CASSPLAGGPEQFF. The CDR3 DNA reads TGTGCCAGCAGTCCACTAGCGGGGGGGCCTGAGCAGTTCTTC.

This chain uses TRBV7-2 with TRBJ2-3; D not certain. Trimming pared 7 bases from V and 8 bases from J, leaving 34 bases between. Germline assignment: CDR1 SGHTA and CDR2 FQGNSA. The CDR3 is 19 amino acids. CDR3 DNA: TGTGCCAGCACCACTAATTGGTCCGGCCCCTACCCTTACGAGGTTACGCAGTATTTT. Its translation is CASTTNWSGPYPYEVTQYF. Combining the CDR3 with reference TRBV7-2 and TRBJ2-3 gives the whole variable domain GAGVSQSPSNKVTEKGKDVELRCDPISGHTALYWYRQSLGQGLEFLIYFQGNSAPDKSGLPSDRFSAERTGGSVSTLTIQRTQQEDSAVYLCASTTNWSGPYPYEVTQYFGPGTRLTVL.

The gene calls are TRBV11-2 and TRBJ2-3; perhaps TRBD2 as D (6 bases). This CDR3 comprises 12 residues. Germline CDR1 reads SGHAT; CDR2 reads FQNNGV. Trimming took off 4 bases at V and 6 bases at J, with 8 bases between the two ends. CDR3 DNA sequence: TGTGCCAGCAGCTCCGGAGGGGATACGCAGTATTTT. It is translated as CASSSGGDTQYF.

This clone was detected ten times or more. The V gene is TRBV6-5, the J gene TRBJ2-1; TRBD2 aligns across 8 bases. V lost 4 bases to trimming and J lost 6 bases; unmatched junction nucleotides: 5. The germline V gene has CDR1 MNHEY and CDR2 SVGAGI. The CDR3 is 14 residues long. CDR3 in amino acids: CASSSRGLANEQFF. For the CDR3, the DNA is TGTGCCAGCAGTTCACGTGGACTAGCCAATGAGCAGTTCTTC.

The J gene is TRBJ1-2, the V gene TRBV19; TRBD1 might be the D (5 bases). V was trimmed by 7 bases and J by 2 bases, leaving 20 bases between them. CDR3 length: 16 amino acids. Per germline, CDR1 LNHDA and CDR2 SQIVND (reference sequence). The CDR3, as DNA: TGTGCCAGTACCCCCGGGACTGCACCATGGAACTATGGCTACACCTTC. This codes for CASTPGTAPWNYGYTF.

The CDR3 spells CASSLITGKSDTQYF. The CDR3 DNA reads as TGTGCCAGCAGCTTGATAACAGGCAAATCCGATACGCAGTATTTT. The chain couples TRBV5-5 to TRBJ2-3; maybe TRBD1 (5 bases). The germline CDR1 and CDR2 sequences are SGHKS and YYEKEE (reference sequence). Deletions cut 1 base from V and 6 bases from J, with 15 bases between. The CDR3 has 15 residues.

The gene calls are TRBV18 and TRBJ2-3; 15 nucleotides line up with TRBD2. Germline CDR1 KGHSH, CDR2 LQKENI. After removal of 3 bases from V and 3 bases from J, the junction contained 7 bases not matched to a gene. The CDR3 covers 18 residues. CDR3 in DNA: TGTGCCAGCTCACCCGGGACTAGCGGGAGGTTAACGACAGATACGCAGTATTTT. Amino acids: CASSPGTSGRLTTDTQYF.

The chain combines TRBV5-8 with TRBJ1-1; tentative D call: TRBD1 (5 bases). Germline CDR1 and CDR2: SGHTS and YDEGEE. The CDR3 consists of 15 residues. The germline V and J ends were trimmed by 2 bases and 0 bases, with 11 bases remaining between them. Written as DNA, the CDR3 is TGTGCCAGCAGCTTACGCCCCAGGGTGAACACTGAAGCTTTCTTT. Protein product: CASSLRPRVNTEAFF.

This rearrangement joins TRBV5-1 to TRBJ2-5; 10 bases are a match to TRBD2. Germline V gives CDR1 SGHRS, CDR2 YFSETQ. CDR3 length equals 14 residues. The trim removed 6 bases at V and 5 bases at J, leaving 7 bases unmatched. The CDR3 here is CASKQRGGAETQYF. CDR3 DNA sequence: TGCGCCAGCAAGCAGCGGGGGGGCGCGGAGACCCAGTACTTC.

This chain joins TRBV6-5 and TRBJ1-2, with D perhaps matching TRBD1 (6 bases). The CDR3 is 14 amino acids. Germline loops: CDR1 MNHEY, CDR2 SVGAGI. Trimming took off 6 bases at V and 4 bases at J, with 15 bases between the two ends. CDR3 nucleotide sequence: TGTGCCAGCAGCCGCCCGGACAGTCTCTATGGCTACACCTTC. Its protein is CASSRPDSLYGYTF.

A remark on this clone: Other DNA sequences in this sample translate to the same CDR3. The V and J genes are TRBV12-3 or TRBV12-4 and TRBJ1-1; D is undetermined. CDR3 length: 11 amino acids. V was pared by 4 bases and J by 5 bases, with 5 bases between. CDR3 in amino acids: CASSYGTEAFF. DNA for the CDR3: TGTGCCAGCAGTTACGGGACTGAAGCTTTCTTT.

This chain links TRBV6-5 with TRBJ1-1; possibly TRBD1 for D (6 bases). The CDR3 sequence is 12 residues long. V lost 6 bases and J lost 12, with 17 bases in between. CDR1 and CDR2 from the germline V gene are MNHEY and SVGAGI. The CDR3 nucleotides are TGTGCCAGCAGCGATGCCGGGACACGCACTTTCTTT. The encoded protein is CASSDAGTRTFF.

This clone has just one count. The CDR3 nucleotides read TGTGCCAGCAGGGCTCAGGGGTACAATGAGCAGTTCTTC. Translation: CASRAQGYNEQFF. The V gene is TRBV6-5, the J gene TRBJ2-1; TRBD1 might be the D (6 bases). Between the trimmed V and J ends, which lost 6 bases and 4 bases, there was a span of 10 bases. Looked up from germline, CDR1 is MNHEY and CDR2 is SVGAGI. The CDR3 is 13 amino acids.

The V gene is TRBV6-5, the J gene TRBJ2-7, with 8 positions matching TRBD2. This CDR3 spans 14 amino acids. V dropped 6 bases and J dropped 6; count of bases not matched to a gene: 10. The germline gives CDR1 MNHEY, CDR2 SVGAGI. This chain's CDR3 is CASSTSGRRREQYF. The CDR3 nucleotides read TGTGCCAGCAGCACTAGCGGACGGCGGCGCGAGCAGTACTTC.

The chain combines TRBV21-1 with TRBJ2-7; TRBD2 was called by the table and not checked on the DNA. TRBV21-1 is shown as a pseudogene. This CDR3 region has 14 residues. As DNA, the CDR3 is TGTGCCAGCAGCAAAACCGGTTGCCCCCCCGAGCAGTACTTC. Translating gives CASSKTGCPPEQYF.

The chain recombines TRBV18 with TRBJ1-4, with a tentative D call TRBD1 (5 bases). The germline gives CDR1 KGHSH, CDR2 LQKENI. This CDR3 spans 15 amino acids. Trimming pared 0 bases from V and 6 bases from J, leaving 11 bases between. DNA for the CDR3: TGTGCCAGCTCACCACCCACAGGCCGTGATGAAAAACTGTTTTTT. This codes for CASSPPTGRDEKLFF.

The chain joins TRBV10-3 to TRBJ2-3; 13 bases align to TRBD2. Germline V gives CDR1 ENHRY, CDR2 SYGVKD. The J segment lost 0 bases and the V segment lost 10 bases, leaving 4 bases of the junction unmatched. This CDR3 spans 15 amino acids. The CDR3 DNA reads TGTGCCACCGGGACTAGCGGGATTAGCACAGATACGCAGTATTTT. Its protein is CATGTSGISTDTQYF.

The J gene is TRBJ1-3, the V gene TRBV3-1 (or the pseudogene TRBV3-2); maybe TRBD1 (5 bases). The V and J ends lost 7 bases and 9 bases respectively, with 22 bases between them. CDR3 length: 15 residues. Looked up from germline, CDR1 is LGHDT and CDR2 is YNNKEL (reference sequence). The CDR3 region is CASTERTSSGGTIYF. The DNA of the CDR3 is TGTGCCAGCACCGAAAGGACATCATCGGGAGGCACCATATATTTT.

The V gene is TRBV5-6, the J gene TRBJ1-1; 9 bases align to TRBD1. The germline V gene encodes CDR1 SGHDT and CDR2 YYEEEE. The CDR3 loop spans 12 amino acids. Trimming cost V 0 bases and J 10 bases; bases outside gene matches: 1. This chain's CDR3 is CASSLEDRGAFF. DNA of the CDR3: TGTGCCAGCAGCTTGGAGGACAGGGGAGCTTTCTTT. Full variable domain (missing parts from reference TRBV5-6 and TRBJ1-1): DAGVTQSPTHLIKTRGQQVTLRCSPKSGHDTVSWYQQALGQGPQFIFQYYEEEERQRGNFPDRFSGHQFPNYSSELNVNALLLGDSALYLCASSLEDRGAFFGQGTRLTVV.

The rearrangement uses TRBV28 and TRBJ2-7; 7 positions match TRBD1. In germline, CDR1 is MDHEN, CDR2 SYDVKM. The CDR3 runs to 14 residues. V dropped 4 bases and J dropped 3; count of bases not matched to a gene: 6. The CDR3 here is CASSSGTELYEQYF. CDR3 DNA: TGTGCCAGCAGTTCGGGGACAGAACTCTACGAGCAGTACTTC.

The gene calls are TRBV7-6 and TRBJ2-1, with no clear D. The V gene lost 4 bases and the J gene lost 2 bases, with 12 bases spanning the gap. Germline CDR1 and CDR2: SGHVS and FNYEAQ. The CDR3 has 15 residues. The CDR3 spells CASSSDPSAYNEQFF. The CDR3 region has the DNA TGTGCCAGCAGCTCTGACCCGAGCGCCTACAATGAGCAGTTCTTC.